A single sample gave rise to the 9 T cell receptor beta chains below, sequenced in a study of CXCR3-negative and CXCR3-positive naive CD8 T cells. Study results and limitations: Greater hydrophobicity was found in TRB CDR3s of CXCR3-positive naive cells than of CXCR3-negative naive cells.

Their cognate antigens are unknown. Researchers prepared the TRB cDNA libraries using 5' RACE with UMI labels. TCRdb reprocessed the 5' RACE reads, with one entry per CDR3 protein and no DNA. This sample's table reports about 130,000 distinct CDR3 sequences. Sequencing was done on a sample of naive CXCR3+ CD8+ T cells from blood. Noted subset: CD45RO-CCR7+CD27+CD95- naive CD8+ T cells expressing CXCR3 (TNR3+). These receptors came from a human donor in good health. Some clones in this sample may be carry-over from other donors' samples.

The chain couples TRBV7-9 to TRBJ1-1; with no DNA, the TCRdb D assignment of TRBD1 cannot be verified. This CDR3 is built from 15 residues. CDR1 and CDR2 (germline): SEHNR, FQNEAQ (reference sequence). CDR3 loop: CASSLPQGVNTEAFF.

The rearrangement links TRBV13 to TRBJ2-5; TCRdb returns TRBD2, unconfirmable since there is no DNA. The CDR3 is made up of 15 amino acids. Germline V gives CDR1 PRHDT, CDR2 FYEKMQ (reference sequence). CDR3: CASSSTLAGGETQYF.

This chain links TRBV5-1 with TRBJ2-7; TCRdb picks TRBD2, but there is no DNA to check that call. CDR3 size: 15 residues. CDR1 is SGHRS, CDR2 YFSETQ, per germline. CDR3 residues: CASSLWSSGGYEQYF.

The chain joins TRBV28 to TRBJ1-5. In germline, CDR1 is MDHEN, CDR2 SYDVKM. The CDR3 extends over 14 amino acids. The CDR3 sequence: CASTIQPHNQPQHF.

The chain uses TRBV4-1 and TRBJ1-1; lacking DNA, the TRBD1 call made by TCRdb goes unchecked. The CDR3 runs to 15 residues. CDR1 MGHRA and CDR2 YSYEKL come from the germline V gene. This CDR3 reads CASSHQGQGSSEAFF.

The CDR3 loop reads CASGLGQPPNQPQHF. The J gene is TRBJ1-5, the V gene TRBV12-5; TCRdb calls TRBD1, which cannot be checked without DNA. This CDR3 is built from 15 residues. The germline gives CDR1 LGHNT, CDR2 FRNRAP.

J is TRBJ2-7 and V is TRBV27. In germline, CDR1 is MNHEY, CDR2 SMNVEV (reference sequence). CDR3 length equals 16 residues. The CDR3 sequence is CASSFFGLMGSYEQYF.

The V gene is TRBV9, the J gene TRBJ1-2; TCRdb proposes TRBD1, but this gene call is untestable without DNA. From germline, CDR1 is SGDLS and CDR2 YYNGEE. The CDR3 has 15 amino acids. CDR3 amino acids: CASSVGQGVGYGYTF. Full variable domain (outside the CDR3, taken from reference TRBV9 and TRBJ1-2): DSGVTQTPKHLITATGQRVTLRCSPRSGDLSVYWYQQSLDQGLQFLIQYYNGEERAKGNILERFSAQQFPDLHSELNLSSLELGDSALYFCASSVGQGVGYGYTFGSGTRLTVV.

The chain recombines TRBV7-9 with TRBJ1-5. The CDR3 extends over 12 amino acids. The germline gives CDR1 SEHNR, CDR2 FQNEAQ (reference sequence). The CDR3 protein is CASRIGNQPQHF.